The present T cell receptor beta chain was sequenced within a study of long-term antiretroviral therapy in people with HIV. Notes on the study in general: Clonal populations expanded prior to ART predominated within the repertoire at all time points. Possibly under older ART regimens, blood was drawn between the mid-2000s and the late 2010s.

Worth noting for this clone: The antigen is not known.

Donors needed at least one pre-ART PBMC sample plus at least two post-ART samples. At survey level, the immunoSEQ assay was run in its v3.0 version. Sequencing was performed with immunoSEQ multiplex PCR; in TCRdb, only in-frame clones are kept and a portion is missing. The sample has 15,000 to 20,000 clones, roughly 80% seen once. This TCR came from a woman in her forties or fifties with HIV. Specimen: unsorted PBMCs, collected approximately 2.5 years before starting antiretroviral therapy.

The CDR3 sequence is CASSRTGLNYGYTF. Here the CDR3 DNA reads TGTGCCAGCAGTCGGACAGGGCTTAACTATGGCTACACCTTC. The chain has TRBV6-1 and TRBJ1-2; TRBD1 aligns across 8 bases. Per the germline V gene, CDR1 is MNHNS and CDR2 is SASEGT. V trimming: 5 bases; J trimming: 1 base; junction bases outside the gene matches: 3. This CDR3 has 14 residues.